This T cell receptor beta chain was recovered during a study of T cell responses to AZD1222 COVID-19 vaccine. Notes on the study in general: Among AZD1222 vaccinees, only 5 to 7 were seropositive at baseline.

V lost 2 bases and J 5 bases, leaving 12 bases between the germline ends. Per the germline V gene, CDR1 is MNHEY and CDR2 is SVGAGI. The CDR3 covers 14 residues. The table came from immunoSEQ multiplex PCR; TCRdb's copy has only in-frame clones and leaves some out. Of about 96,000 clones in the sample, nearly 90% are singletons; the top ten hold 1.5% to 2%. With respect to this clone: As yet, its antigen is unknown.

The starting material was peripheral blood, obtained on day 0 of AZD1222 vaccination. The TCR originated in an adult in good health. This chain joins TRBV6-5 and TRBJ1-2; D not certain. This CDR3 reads CASSYRTLIYGYTF. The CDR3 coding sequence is TGTGCCAGCAGTTACCGAACTTTGATATATGGCTACACCTTC.